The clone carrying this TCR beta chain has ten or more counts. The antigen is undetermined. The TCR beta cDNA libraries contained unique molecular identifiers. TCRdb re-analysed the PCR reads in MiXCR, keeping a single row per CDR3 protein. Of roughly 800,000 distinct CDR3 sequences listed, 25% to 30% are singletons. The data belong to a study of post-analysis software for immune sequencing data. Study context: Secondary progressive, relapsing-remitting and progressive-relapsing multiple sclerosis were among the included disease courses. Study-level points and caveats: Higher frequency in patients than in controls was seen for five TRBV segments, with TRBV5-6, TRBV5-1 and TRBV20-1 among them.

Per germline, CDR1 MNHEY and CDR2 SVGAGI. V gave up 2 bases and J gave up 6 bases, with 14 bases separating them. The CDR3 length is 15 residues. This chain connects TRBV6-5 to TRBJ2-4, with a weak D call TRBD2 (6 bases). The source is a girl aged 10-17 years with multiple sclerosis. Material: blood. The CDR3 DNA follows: TGTGCCAGCAGTTACGATTGGGGGGTTGGAAACATTCAGTACTTC. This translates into CASSYDWGVGNIQYF.